These 10 T cell receptor beta chains were all obtained from the same sample, sequenced in a study of shared clonotypes between healthy human individuals. Profiled with immunoSEQ multiplex PCR; TCRdb holds only in-frame clones, not every one. The sample yields roughly 1,800,000 clones, less than 95% seen once. CD8 cells classed as naive were CD45RO-negative and positively selected for CCR7, excluding terminally differentiated effector memory CD45RA+ cells. Sequenced input: naive CD8+ T cells sorted from blood. These TCRs come from a man younger than 35 in good health.

In its sample, this clone was seen once. This chain joins TRBV29-1 and TRBJ1-5; D is perhaps TRBD1 (6 bases). The CDR3 consists of 11 residues. CDR1 SQVTM and CDR2 ANQGSEA come from the germline V gene. V dropped 5 bases and J dropped 7 bases, with 9 bases sitting between them. The CDR3, as DNA: TGCAGCGTTTTTAGGGGGCAGCCCCAGCATTTT. Protein product: CSVFRGQPQHF.

The chain recombines TRBV29-1 with TRBJ2-3; D is undetermined. In germline, CDR1 is SQVTM, CDR2 ANQGSEA. The CDR3 consists of 14 residues. Between the trimmed V and J ends, which lost 2 bases and 4 bases, there was a span of 13 bases. The DNA of the CDR3 is TGCAGCGTTGAACTACCTTATCTGGCAGATACGCAGTATTTT. Translated: CSVELPYLADTQYF.

The chain links TRBV5-1 to TRBJ2-2, with 12 bases identical to TRBD2. CDR3 length: 17 amino acids. The germline gives CDR1 SGHRS, CDR2 YFSETQ. Trimming at V came to 0 bases and at J to 6 bases, leaving 6 bases not matched to a gene. The CDR3 here is CASSLVRLAGVSGELFF. CDR3 sequence (DNA): TGCGCCAGCAGCTTGGTCAGACTAGCGGGGGTCTCCGGGGAGCTGTTTTTT. The whole variable domain, filled in from reference TRBV5-1 and TRBJ2-2, reads KAGVTQTPRYLIKTRGQQVTLSCSPISGHRSVSWYQQTPGQGLQFLFEYFSETQRNKGNFPGRFSGRQFSNSRSEMNVSTLELGDSALYLCASSLVRLAGVSGELFFGEGSRLTVL.

V usage is TRBV6-6 and J usage is TRBJ2-1; 9 bases are a match to TRBD2. The germline CDR1 and CDR2 sequences are MNHNY and SVGAGI (reference sequence). V trimming: 6 bases; J trimming: 2 bases; junction bases outside the gene matches: 8. The CDR3 totals 16 residues. CDR3 sequence reads: CASRGQREATYNEQFF. The CDR3 nucleotides are TGTGCCAGCAGAGGCCAGCGGGAGGCGACCTACAATGAGCAGTTCTTC.

This rearrangement joins TRBV27 to TRBJ1-6; D is undetermined. V dropped 3 bases and J dropped 0 bases, with 9 bases sitting between them. The CDR3 loop spans 16 amino acids. The germline V gene encodes CDR1 MNHEY and CDR2 SMNVEV (reference sequence). CDR3 in DNA: TGTGCCAGCAGTTTGGGCTTTAGCTCCTATAATTCACCCCTCCACTTT. Translation: CASSLGFSSYNSPLHF.

The chain carries TRBV30 and TRBJ1-2, with 8 nucleotides matching TRBD1. The length of the CDR3 is 15 residues. V shed 0 bases, J shed 4 bases, and the junction held 7 bases outside the gene matches. Germline CDR1 reads GTSNPN; CDR2 reads SVGIG (reference sequence). The CDR3 nucleotides read TGTGCCTGGAGTGTTAGGGGACAGGCGAGCTATGGCTACACCTTC. Amino acids: CAWSVRGQASYGYTF.

The chain combines TRBV18 with TRBJ2-2; TRBD2 might be the D (5 bases). With 0 bases removed from V and 3 bases from J, the gap between germline ends came to 14 bases. CDR3 length: 17 residues. Germline CDR1 KGHSH, CDR2 LQKENI. The CDR3 here is CASSPPFHLADTGELFF. DNA for the CDR3: TGTGCCAGCTCACCACCGTTCCATCTAGCAGACACCGGGGAGCTGTTTTTT.

This clone was recorded once. The chain recombines TRBV15 with TRBJ2-6, with 7 bases that match TRBD2. J was trimmed by 19 bases and V by 1 base; bases with no gene match: 4. Germline V gene lookup returns CDR1 LNHNV and CDR2 YYDKDF (reference sequence). The CDR3 has 11 amino acids. This CDR3 reads CATSRGGTKTF. As DNA, the CDR3 is TGTGCCACCAGCAGAGGTGGGACTAAAACTTTC.

The CDR3 here is CASSQGGILETQYF. The CDR3 DNA reads as TGCGCCAGCAGCCAAGGAGGGATCCTAGAGACCCAGTACTTC. V usage is TRBV4-1 and J usage is TRBJ2-5; maybe TRBD2 (5 bases). The CDR3 is 14 residues long. CDR1 is MGHRA and CDR2 is YSYEKL in the germline V gene. The ends were cut back, 1 base at V and 4 bases at J, with 10 bases in the middle.

Here the CDR3 reads CASSFTGASNQPQHF. The CDR3 region has the DNA TGTGCCAGCAGCTTTACAGGGGCAAGCAATCAGCCCCAGCATTTT. The J gene is TRBJ1-5, the V gene TRBV13; 7 bases are a match to TRBD1. Germline lookup yields CDR1 PRHDT and CDR2 FYEKMQ (reference sequence). V shed 3 bases, J shed 1 base, and the junction held 3 bases outside the gene matches. This CDR3 contains 15 residues.